These T cell receptor beta chains were read from a single sample in a study of OX40 agonist ivuxolimab in advanced cancers. Repertoires were generated with immunoSEQ multiplex PCR, while TCRdb's copy carries only in-frame clones and drops some. The sample lists 90,000 to 100,000 clones, around nine tenths seen once, with 0.8% to 1% in the top ten. Sequencing was performed on CD4+ or CD8+ T cells sorted from blood, taken in a trial of the OX40 agonist ivuxolimab. Source of these receptors: an adult with an advanced solid tumor such as melanoma, head and neck, liver or kidney cancer. Each CDR3 is given with its conserved first and last residue. The D gene is left open where the match is weak. Size values are once, few and many counts, or a class for expanded clones, and some rows have none.

NA,TRBD2,TRBJ2-3,TRBV29-1,CSVDSTSITDTQYF,TGCAGCGTTGACTCGACTAGCATAACAGATACGCAGTATTTT
once,TRBD1,TRBJ2-2,TRBV7-9,CASSERQGTAGELFF,TGTGCCAGCAGCGAAAGACAGGGGACGGCCGGGGAGCTGTTTTTT
NA,NA,TRBJ1-5,TRBV4-3,CASSQVWVRQPQHF,TGCGCCAGCAGCCAAGTATGGGTAAGACAGCCCCAGCATTTT
few,TRBD2,TRBJ2-5,TRBV7-7,CASSPSTSLETQYF,TGTGCCAGCAGCCCATCGACTAGCCTGGAGACCCAGTACTTC
NA,TRBD1,TRBJ1-2,TRBV28,CASNGQGLFDYGYTF,TGTGCCAGCAATGGACAGGGGCTCTTCGACTATGGCTACACCTTC
NA,NA,TRBJ1-5,TRBV6-1,CASSEGNRNQPQHF,TGTGCCAGCAGTGAAGGCAACCGCAATCAGCCCCAGCATTTT
NA,NA,TRBJ2-2,TRBV27,CASNIGRGMTGELFF,TGTGCCAGCAATATTGGCAGGGGTATGACCGGGGAGCTGTTTTTT
NA,TRBD2,TRBJ2-1,TRBV7-9,CASSLGASGISEQFF,TGTGCCAGCAGCTTAGGGGCTAGCGGGATAAGTGAGCAGTTCTTC
few,TRBD1,TRBJ1-1,TRBV30,CAWSPGQGAGNTEAFF,TGTGCCTGGAGCCCGGGACAGGGGGCCGGGAACACTGAAGCTTTCTTT
NA,TRBD1,TRBJ2-2,TRBV5-4,CASSRTGTGELFF,TGTGCCAGCAGCAGGACAGGGACCGGGGAGCTGTTTTTT
NA,NA,TRBJ1-4,TRBV10-3,CATGDQNEKLFF,TGTGCCACGGGGGATCAAAATGAAAAACTGTTTTTT
NA,TRBD2,TRBJ2-3,TRBV27,CASSQGTSVTDTQYF,TGTGCCAGCAGCCAGGGTACTAGCGTCACAGATACGCAGTATTTT
NA,NA,TRBJ2-3,TRBV11-2,CASSLGSGLLDTQYF,TGTGCCAGCAGCTTAGGTAGCGGTCTATTGGATACGCAGTATTTT
NA,NA,TRBJ1-1,TRBV18,CASSPGTVRAFF,TGTGCCAGCTCACCTGGCACAGTGCGTGCTTTCTTT
NA,NA,TRBJ1-3,TRBV11-2,CASSYEGGTGNTIYF,TGTGCCAGCAGCTACGAAGGGGGTACTGGAAACACCATATATTTT
NA,NA,TRBJ1-6,TRBV18,CASSPLRQGSNNSPLHF,TGTGCCAGCTCACCCCTTCGACAAGGTTCGAATAATTCACCCCTCCACTTT
NA,TRBD1,TRBJ2-5,TRBV7-2,CASSKNRGETQYF,TGTGCCAGCAGCAAAAACAGGGGAGAGACCCAGTACTTC
NA,TRBD1,TRBJ2-7,TRBV7-3,CASSEGQGPAYEQYF,TGTGCCAGCAGCGAGGGACAGGGGCCTGCCTACGAGCAGTACTTC
NA,NA,TRBJ1-2,TRBV13,CASSLSGDYGYTF,TGTGCCAGCAGCTTATCAGGGGACTATGGCTACACCTTC
NA,NA,TRBJ1-3,TRBV19,CASRAGDSGNTIYF,TGTGCCAGTAGGGCAGGCGACTCTGGAAACACCATATATTTT
NA,NA,TRBJ2-7,TRBV15,CATQSSPRGPYEQYF,TGTGCCACCCAGAGTTCGCCGCGGGGTCCCTACGAGCAGTACTTC
NA,NA,TRBJ2-1,TRBV6-5,CASSPQEGVGEQFF,TGTGCCAGCAGCCCCCAGGAAGGAGTCGGTGAGCAGTTCTTC
NA,NA,TRBJ1-1,TRBV11-3,CASSMTRATEAFF,TGTGCCAGCAGTATGACCCGGGCCACTGAAGCTTTCTTT
NA,TRBD2,TRBJ2-7,TRBV10-3,CAISELTSGSYEQYF,TGTGCCATCAGTGAGTTGACTAGCGGGAGCTACGAGCAGTACTTC
NA,TRBD1,TRBJ2-2,TRBV6-5,CASRDRLNTGELFF,TGTGCCAGCAGGGACAGGTTGAACACCGGGGAGCTGTTTTTT
NA,TRBD1,TRBJ1-1,TRBV6-5,CASSFGQGATGTEAFF,TGTGCCAGCAGTTTTGGACAGGGGGCGACGGGCACTGAAGCTTTCTTT
NA,TRBD1,TRBJ1-2,TRBV7-9,CASSTTGANYGYTF,TGTGCCAGCAGCACAACAGGGGCTAACTATGGCTACACCTTC
NA,NA,TRBJ2-6,TRBV10-3,CAISDPTGANVLTF,TGTGCCATCAGTGACCCCACTGGGGCCAACGTCCTGACTTTC
NA,TRBD2,TRBJ2-7,TRBV12-5,CARDWDGGRFSYEQYF,TGTGCTAGGGATTGGGATGGCGGGAGGTTCTCCTACGAGCAGTACTTC
NA,TRBD2,TRBJ2-4,TRBV6-5,CASSYSGGDNIQYF,TGTGCCAGCAGTTACTCTGGGGGGGATAACATTCAGTACTTC
NA,NA,TRBJ1-3,TRBV7-9,CASSHGRYRGTSGNTIYF,TGTGCCAGCAGCCACGGACGGTATAGGGGGACCTCTGGAAACACCATATATTTT
NA,TRBD2,TRBJ2-2,TRBV29-1,CSGGLASGELFF,TGCAGCGGGGGACTAGCGTCGGGGGAGCTGTTTTTT
NA,NA,TRBJ1-1,TRBV5-1,CASSLERGTEAFF,TGCGCCAGCAGCTTGGAGAGGGGCACTGAAGCTTTCTTT
NA,NA,TRBJ1-5,TRBV4-3,CASSQEVGQPQHF,TGCGCCAGCAGCCAAGAGGTCGGTCAGCCCCAGCATTTT
NA,TRBD2,TRBJ2-2,TRBV9,CASSSGWNTGELFF,TGTGCCAGCAGTAGCGGGTGGAACACCGGGGAGCTGTTTTTT
NA,NA,TRBJ1-5,TRBV30,CAWSGGDDQPQHF,TGTGCCTGGAGTGGGGGCGACGATCAGCCCCAGCATTTT
NA,TRBD1,TRBJ1-5,TRBV5-1,CASSRTGDPEQPQHF,TGCGCCAGCAGCCGCACAGGGGACCCCGAGCAGCCCCAGCATTTT
NA,NA,TRBJ1-2,TRBV16,CASSQSAGDYGYTF,TGTGCCAGCAGCCAATCAGCGGGGGACTATGGCTACACCTTC
NA,NA,TRBJ1-2,TRBV28,CASSPGSDYGYTF,TGTGCCAGCAGCCCGGGATCCGACTATGGCTACACCTTC
NA,NA,TRBJ1-2,TRBV18,CASSQERKLGHGYTF,TGTGCCAGCTCTCAAGAAAGGAAATTAGGGCATGGCTACACCTTC
NA,TRBD2,TRBJ2-1,TRBV7-3,CASSLAGGPSNEQFF,TGTGCCAGCAGTCTAGCGGGAGGGCCTAGCAATGAGCAGTTCTTC
NA,TRBD1,TRBJ2-2,TRBV11-3,CASSSGQGAGELFF,TGTGCCAGCAGCTCGGGACAGGGGGCCGGGGAGCTGTTTTTT
NA,NA,TRBJ1-3,TRBV28,CASSMTSVRGNTIYF,TGTGCCAGCAGTATGACAAGCGTGAGAGGAAACACCATATATTTT
NA,NA,TRBJ1-3,TRBV18,CASSPPVGDGNTIYF,TGTGCCAGCTCACCACCGGTAGGGGACGGAAACACCATATATTTT
NA,NA,TRBJ1-1,TRBV5-5,CASSLERETEAFF,TGTGCCAGCAGCTTGGAAAGGGAAACTGAAGCTTTCTTT
NA,TRBD1,TRBJ1-6,TRBV6-5,CASSYSSQGAHWPLHF,TGTGCCAGCAGTTACTCGTCCCAGGGGGCTCACTGGCCCCTCCACTTT
NA,NA,TRBJ1-1,TRBV19,CASRVRGIEAFF,TGTGCCAGTAGGGTCCGAGGGATTGAAGCTTTCTTT
NA,NA,TRBJ1-5,TRBV6-1,CASSGQGSNQPQHF,TGTGCCAGCAGTGGGCAGGGGAGTAATCAGCCCCAGCATTTT
NA,NA,TRBJ1-5,TRBV19,CASSIANQGPQHF,TGTGCCAGTAGTATAGCAAACCAGGGGCCCCAGCATTTT
NA,NA,TRBJ2-1,TRBV27,CASSFYVGEPYNEQFF,TGTGCCAGCAGTTTTTATGTGGGAGAACCCTACAATGAGCAGTTCTTC
NA,NA,TRBJ1-3,TRBV5-6,CASSTTGPNIYF,TGTGCCAGCAGCACAACAGGTCCCAATATATATTTT
NA,TRBD1,TRBJ2-5,TRBV30,CAWSVGTGILNTQYF,TGTGCCTGGAGTGTAGGGACAGGCATCCTCAATACCCAGTACTTC
NA,TRBD2,TRBJ2-7,TRBV10-3,CAITATSGSSYEQYF,TGTGCCATCACTGCGACTAGCGGGAGCTCCTACGAGCAGTACTTC